This TCR beta chain was recorded in a study of human T cells and chemical hapten exposure. Study context: Investigators sensitized roughly 2 cm by roughly 2 cm of upper inner arm skin with 2% DPC. During the approximately 25-week study period, patients had diphenylcyclopropenone applied to the scalp every week. It was small differences in pooled library volume that mainly caused per-sample TCR yields to vary.

The library put unique molecular identifiers onto individual cDNA molecules. TCRdb independently ran MiXCR on the RACE reads; one entry per CDR3 protein. The sample shows roughly 90,000 distinct CDR3 sequences, approximately 11% of them seen only once. In its sample, this clonotype was seen a few times. Time point indicated: patch test 3, about 24 weeks after DPC sensitization. The treatment: therapeutic diphenylcyclopropenone sensitization with weekly scalp DPC. CDR1 SQVTM and CDR2 ANQGSEA come from the germline V gene. The length of the CDR3 is 13 residues. V lost 4 bases to trimming and J lost 0 bases, with 9 bases between them.

This chain joins TRBV29-1 and TRBJ1-1; D remains ambiguous. Specimen: whole blood, collected in connection with sensitization to the hapten diphenylcyclopropenone (DPC). The sequence came from a woman younger than 45 with alopecia areata. Some clones in this sample may be carry-over from other donors' samples. The CDR3 sequence is CSVAGTMNTEAFF. The CDR3 DNA follows: TGCAGCGTTGCCGGAACCATGAACACTGAAGCTTTCTTT.